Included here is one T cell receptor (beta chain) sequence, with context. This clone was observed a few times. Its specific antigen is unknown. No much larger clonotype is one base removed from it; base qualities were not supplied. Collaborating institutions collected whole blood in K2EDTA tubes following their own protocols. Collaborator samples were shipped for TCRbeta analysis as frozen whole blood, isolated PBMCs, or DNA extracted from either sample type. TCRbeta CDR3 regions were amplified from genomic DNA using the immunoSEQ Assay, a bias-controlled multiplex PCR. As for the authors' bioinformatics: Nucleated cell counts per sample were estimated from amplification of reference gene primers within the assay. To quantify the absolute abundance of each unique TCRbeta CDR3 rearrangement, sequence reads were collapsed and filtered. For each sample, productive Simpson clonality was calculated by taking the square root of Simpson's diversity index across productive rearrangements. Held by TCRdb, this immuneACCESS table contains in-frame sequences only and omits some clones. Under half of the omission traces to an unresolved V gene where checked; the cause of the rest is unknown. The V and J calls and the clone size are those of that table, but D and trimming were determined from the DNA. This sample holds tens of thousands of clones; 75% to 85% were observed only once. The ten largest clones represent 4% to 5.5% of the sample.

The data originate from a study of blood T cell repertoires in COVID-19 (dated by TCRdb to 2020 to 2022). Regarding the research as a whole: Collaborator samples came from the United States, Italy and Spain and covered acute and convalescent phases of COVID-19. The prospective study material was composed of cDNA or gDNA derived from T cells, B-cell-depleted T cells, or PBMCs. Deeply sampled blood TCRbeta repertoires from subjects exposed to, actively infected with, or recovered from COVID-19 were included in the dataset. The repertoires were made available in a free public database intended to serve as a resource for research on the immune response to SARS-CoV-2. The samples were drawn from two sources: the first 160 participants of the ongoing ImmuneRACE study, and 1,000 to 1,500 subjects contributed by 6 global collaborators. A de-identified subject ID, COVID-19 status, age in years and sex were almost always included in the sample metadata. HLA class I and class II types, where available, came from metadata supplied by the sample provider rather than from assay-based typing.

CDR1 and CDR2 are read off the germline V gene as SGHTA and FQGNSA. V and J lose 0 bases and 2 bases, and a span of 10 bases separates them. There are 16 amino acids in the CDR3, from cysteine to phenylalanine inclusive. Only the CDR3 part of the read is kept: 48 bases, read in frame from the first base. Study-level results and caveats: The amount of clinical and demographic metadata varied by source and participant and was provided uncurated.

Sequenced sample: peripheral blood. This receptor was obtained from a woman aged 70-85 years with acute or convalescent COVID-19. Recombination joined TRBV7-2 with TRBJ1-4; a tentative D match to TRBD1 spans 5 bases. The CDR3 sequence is CASSLAPQGTNEKLFF. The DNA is TGTGCCAGCAGCTTAGCCCCCCAGGGTACTAATGAAAAACTGTTTTTT.